A single sample is the source of the 20 T cell receptor beta chains below, sequenced in a study of CXCR3-negative and CXCR3-positive naive CD8 T cells. With UMI labels, 5' RACE was used to prepare the TRB cDNA libraries. Each CDR3 protein gets one entry in TCRdb, which reprocessed the 5' RACE reads and gives no DNA. With some 130,000 distinct CDR3 sequences in the sample, the ten largest clones hold approximately 0.29%. Source material: naive CXCR3- CD8+ T cells from blood. The subset: CD45RO-CCR7+CD27+CD95- naive CD8+ T cells lacking CXCR3 (TNR3-). The source is a human donor in good health. Some clones in this sample may be carry-over from other donors' samples.

The rearrangement uses TRBV7-9 and TRBJ2-7; TCRdb's assignment of TRBD1 cannot be checked, as there is no DNA. Germline V gene data show CDR1 as SEHNR and CDR2 as FQNEAQ (reference sequence). The CDR3 is made up of 13 amino acids. CDR3 residues: CASTRGPSYEQYF.

The chain joins TRBV29-1 to TRBJ2-3; absent DNA, TCRdb's TRBD2 call cannot be checked. Germline CDR1 is SQVTM and CDR2 is ANQGSEA. CDR3 length equals 17 residues. CDR3 residues: CSVHPVAGDRRTDTQYF.

This chain links TRBV6-5 with TRBJ2-5; with no DNA, the TCRdb D assignment of TRBD1 cannot be verified. The CDR3 length is 13 residues. Germline lookup yields CDR1 MNHEY and CDR2 SVGAGI. This CDR3 is CASSANRGETQYF.

V gene TRBV7-9 combines with J gene TRBJ1-2; the TRBD1 assignment by TCRdb is unverifiable without DNA. From germline, CDR1 is SEHNR and CDR2 FQNEAQ (reference sequence). The CDR3 runs 15 residues. The CDR3 here is CASSAPGQGNYGYTF.

This chain's CDR3 is CATSRVRGPQPQHF. The rearrangement links TRBV15 to TRBJ1-5; the D call of TRBD1 rests on TCRdb alone, since no DNA is present to check it. Germline CDR1 and CDR2: LNHNV and YYDKDF (reference sequence). CDR3 length: 14 amino acids. The variable domain in full, completed from reference TRBV15 and TRBJ1-5, reads DAMVIQNPRYQVTQFGKPVTLSCSQTLNHNVMYWYQQKSSQAPKLLFHYYDKDFNNEADTPDNFQSRRPNTSFCFLDIRSPGLGDTAMYLCATSRVRGPQPQHFGDGTRLSIL.

The genes are TRBV12-3 or TRBV12-4 and TRBJ1-6; with no DNA, the TCRdb D assignment of TRBD1 cannot be verified. The CDR3 spans 12 residues. CDR3: CASSPGTLPLHF.

The chain recombines TRBV5-1 with TRBJ2-4; TCRdb's D call of TRBD2 is untestable without DNA. Looked up from germline, CDR1 is SGHRS and CDR2 is YFSETQ. This CDR3 comprises 17 residues. The CDR3 loop reads CASSLVFRGKAKNIQYF.

The rearrangement joins TRBV5-1 to TRBJ1-1. This CDR3 is 13 amino acids long. Germline V gene data show CDR1 as SGHRS and CDR2 as YFSETQ. CDR3 amino acids: CASSLWLNTEAFF. Supplemented by reference TRBV5-1 and TRBJ1-1, the full variable domain reads KAGVTQTPRYLIKTRGQQVTLSCSPISGHRSVSWYQQTPGQGLQFLFEYFSETQRNKGNFPGRFSGRQFSNSRSEMNVSTLELGDSALYLCASSLWLNTEAFFGQGTRLTVV.

J is TRBJ1-2 and V is TRBV29-1; TCRdb names TRBD1, which stays unverified in the absence of DNA. Germline V CDR1 and CDR2: SQVTM, ANQGSEA. This CDR3 has 11 residues. CDR3 region: CSVRGDYGYTF.

The chain recombines TRBV12-3 or TRBV12-4 with TRBJ2-7; with no DNA, the TCRdb D assignment of TRBD1 cannot be verified. The CDR3 spans 13 residues. The CDR3: CASTKTGGYEQYF.

This chain uses TRBV29-1 with TRBJ2-1; TCRdb outputs TRBD1, but without DNA this stays unchecked. The CDR3 loop spans 13 amino acids. Germline CDR1 SQVTM, CDR2 ANQGSEA. The CDR3 protein is CSVRDSSYNEQFF.

The rearrangement uses TRBV20-1 and TRBJ2-1; TCRdb returns TRBD1, unconfirmable since there is no DNA. Germline V gene lookup returns CDR1 DFQATT and CDR2 SNEGSKA (reference sequence). The CDR3 length is 15 residues. This chain's CDR3 is CSAPGQGRSYNEQFF.

The chain carries TRBV18 and TRBJ2-1. CDR1 is KGHSH and CDR2 is LQKENI in the germline V gene. CDR3 size: 13 residues. This CDR3 is CASSPGQDSEQFF. The variable domain in full, completed from reference TRBV18 and TRBJ2-1, reads NAGVMQNPRHLVRRRGQEARLRCSPMKGHSHVYWYRQLPEEGLKFMVYLQKENIIDESGMPKERFSAEFPKEGPSILRIQQVVRGDSAAYFCASSPGQDSEQFFGPGTRLTVL.

The CDR3 is CASSSGQGGETQYF. The genes are TRBV28 and TRBJ2-5; lacking DNA, the TRBD1 call made by TCRdb goes unchecked. Per germline, CDR1 MDHEN and CDR2 SYDVKM. The CDR3 contains 14 residues. The full variable domain, completed using reference TRBV28 and TRBJ2-5, is DVKVTQSSRYLVKRTGEKVFLECVQDMDHENMFWYRQDPGLGLRLIYFSYDVKMKEKGDIPEGYSVSREKKERFSLILESASTNQTSMYLCASSSGQGGETQYFGPGTRLLVL.

The chain has TRBV5-1 and TRBJ2-1. Germline CDR1 is SGHRS and CDR2 is YFSETQ. The CDR3 contains 16 residues. CDR3 protein: CASSFISAAAYNEQFF.

V is TRBV7-9 and J is TRBJ2-1. Germline V gene lookup returns CDR1 SEHNR and CDR2 FQNEAQ (reference sequence). The CDR3 is made up of 15 amino acids. The CDR3 region is CASSLRADLYNEQFF.

V is TRBV5-6 and J is TRBJ2-5; TCRdb's D call, TRBD1, is unchecked because there is no DNA. The CDR3 runs to 15 residues. Germline V lookup: CDR1 SGHDT, CDR2 YYEEEE. The CDR3 reads CASSLEGTFPETQYF.

This chain connects TRBV7-9 to TRBJ2-6; the TCRdb D gene call, TRBD1, has no DNA to confirm it. Germline V gene data show CDR1 as SEHNR and CDR2 as FQNEAQ (reference sequence). This CDR3 comprises 16 residues. CDR3 amino acids: CASSSGQGLFTNVLTF.

The V gene is TRBV7-2, the J gene TRBJ1-1; the TCRdb call, TRBD1, lacks DNA for checking. Germline CDR1 reads SGHTA; CDR2 reads FQGNSA. CDR3 size: 16 residues. The CDR3 protein is CASSSGQGAGDTEAFF.

The chain combines TRBV6-6 with TRBJ2-1. CDR3 length: 14 amino acids. CDR1 and CDR2 (germline): MNHNY, SVGAGI (reference sequence). The CDR3 sequence: CASSYWESYNEQFF.